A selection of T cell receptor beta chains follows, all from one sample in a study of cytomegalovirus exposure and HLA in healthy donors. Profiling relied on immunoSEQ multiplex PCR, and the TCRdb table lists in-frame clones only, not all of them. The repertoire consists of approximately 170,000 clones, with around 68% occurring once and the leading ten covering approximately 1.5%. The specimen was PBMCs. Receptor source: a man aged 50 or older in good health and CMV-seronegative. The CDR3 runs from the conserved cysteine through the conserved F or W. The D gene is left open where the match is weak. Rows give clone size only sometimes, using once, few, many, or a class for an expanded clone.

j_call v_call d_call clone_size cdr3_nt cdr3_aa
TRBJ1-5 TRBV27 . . TGTGCCAGCAGTTTATCGGGGGCAGGGAATCAGCCCCAGCATTTT CASSLSGAGNQPQHF
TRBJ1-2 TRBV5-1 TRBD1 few TGCGCCAGCAGCTTGAAGACAGAGACAGGGTTATACTATGGCTACACCTTC CASSLKTETGLYYGYTF
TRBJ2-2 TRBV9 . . TGTGCCAGCAGCGTCCTCCCACTTTCCGCCACCGGGGAGCTGTTTTTT CASSVLPLSATGELFF
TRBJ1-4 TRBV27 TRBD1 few TGTGCCAGCAGTTTCGTGACAGGGGACGAAAAACTGTTTTTT CASSFVTGDEKLFF
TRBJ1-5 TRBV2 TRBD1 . TGTGCCAGCAGTGAAGGGACAGGGGGCAGGGAGCCCCAGCATTTT CASSEGTGGREPQHF
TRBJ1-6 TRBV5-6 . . TGTGCCAGCAGCTTGGGCCAGGTTATCAATTCACCCCTCCACTTT CASSLGQVINSPLHF
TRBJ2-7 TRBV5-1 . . TGCGCCAGCAGCTTAGACGGGGGGCCGGGGGGGCAGTACTTC CASSLDGGPGGQYF
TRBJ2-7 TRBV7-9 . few TGTGCCAGCAGCTTAAGGAGGGAAGGGGAGCAGTACTTC CASSLRREGEQYF
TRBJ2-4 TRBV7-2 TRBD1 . TGTGCCAGCAGCTTCAGACAGGGGAATACCAAAAACATTCAGTACTTC CASSFRQGNTKNIQYF
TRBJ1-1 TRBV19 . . TGTGCCAGTAGTAGATTACAACCCAGGGTTACTGAAGCTTTCTTT CASSRLQPRVTEAFF
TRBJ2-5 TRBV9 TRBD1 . TGTGCCAGCAGCGAGGGGGGACAGGGGGCCGAGACCCAGTACTTC CASSEGGQGAETQYF
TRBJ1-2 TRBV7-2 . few TGTGCCAGCAGCTTAGTACCAGGTGTTGGCAATGGCTACACCTTC CASSLVPGVGNGYTF
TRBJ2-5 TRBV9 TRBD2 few TGTGCCAGCAGCCTCGGACTAGCGGGGGGGCTGGAGACCCAGTACTTC CASSLGLAGGLETQYF
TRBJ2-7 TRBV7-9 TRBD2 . TGTGCCAGCAGCTTAGTCCCTAGCGGGGCCTACGAGCAGTACTTC CASSLVPSGAYEQYF
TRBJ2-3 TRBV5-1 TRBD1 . TGCGCCAGCAGCGGGACAGGGATCCCGACGCAGTATTTT CASSGTGIPTQYF
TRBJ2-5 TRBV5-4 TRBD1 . TGTGCCAGCAGCCCGACAGGGGACAGCGAGACCCAGTACTTC CASSPTGDSETQYF
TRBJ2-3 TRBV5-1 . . TGCGCCAGCAGCTTGGCCGGGACTCCAGATACGCAGTATTTT CASSLAGTPDTQYF
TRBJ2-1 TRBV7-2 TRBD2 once TGTGCCAGCAGCTTAAGCGGGGGAGGAATGGGGCAGTTCTTC CASSLSGGGMGQFF
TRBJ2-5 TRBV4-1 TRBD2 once TGCGCCAGCAGCCAAACCCCGGGACTAGGCGAGACCCAGTACTTC CASSQTPGLGETQYF
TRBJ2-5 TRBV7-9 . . TGTGCCAGCAGCTTAGTGTCTGTTCGAGAGACCCAGTACTTC CASSLVSVRETQYF
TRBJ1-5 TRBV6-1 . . TGTGCCAGCAGTGGAGGGAGAGGAGGCCAGCCCCAGCATTTT CASSGGRGGQPQHF
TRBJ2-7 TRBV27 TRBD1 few TGTGCCAGCAGTCCAGGGACAGGCTACGAGCAGTACTTC CASSPGTGYEQYF
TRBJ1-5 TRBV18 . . TGTGCCAGCTCCCCAGACAGGAATCAGCCCCAGCATTTT CASSPDRNQPQHF
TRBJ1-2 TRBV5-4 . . TGTGCCAGCAGCTTGGAGTCCCTGAGGTCCTATGGCTACACCTTC CASSLESLRSYGYTF
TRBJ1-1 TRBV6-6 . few TGTGCCAGCAGTTTCGAGGCAGGCAGGGCGGAAGCTTTCTTT CASSFEAGRAEAFF
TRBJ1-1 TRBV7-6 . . TGTGCCAGCAGCCCAACCGCCGGGACAAAGAACACTGAAGCTTTCTTT CASSPTAGTKNTEAFF
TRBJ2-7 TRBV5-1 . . TGCGCCAGCAGCGTCACCCTAACCTACGAGCAGTACTTC CASSVTLTYEQYF
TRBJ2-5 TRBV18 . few TGTGCCAGCTCACCTCCGGGTATCCAAGAGACCCAGTACTTC CASSPPGIQETQYF
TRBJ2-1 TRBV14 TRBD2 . TGTGCCAGCAGCCGCTCTCGGGGGGGGAATGTCAATGAGCAGTTCTTC CASSRSRGGNVNEQFF
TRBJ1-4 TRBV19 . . TGTGCCAGTAACTCAAACAGGGCAACTAATGAAAAACTGTTTTTT CASNSNRATNEKLFF
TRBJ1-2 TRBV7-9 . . TGTGCCAGCAGGTTACTGACAGGCTATGGCTACACCTTC CASRLLTGYGYTF
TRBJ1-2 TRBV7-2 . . TGTGCCAGCAGCTTAGGATCAGAAGGAAGAGGATATGGCTACACCTTC CASSLGSEGRGYGYTF
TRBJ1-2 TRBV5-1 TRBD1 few TGCGCCAGCAGTCAGAGACAGGGGGCCTATGGCTACACCTTC CASSQRQGAYGYTF
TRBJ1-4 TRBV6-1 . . TGTGCCAGCAGGCGATGGTACGAAAAACTGTTTTTT CASRRWYEKLFF
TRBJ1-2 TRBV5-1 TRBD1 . TGCGCCAGCAGCTCGGGGTCGACAGGGGGCATGGGAGGCTACACCTTC CASSSGSTGGMGGYTF
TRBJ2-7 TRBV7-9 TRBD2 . TGTGCCAGCAGCTTAGTGGCGGGGGCCTACGAGCAGTACTTC CASSLVAGAYEQYF
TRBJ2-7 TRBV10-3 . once TGTGCCATCAGTGCAGGGCCGAGTCCAACCTACGAGCAGTACTTC CAISAGPSPTYEQYF
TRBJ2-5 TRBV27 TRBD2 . TGTGCCAGCAGTACCTTAGCGGGGCAAGAGACCCAGTACTTC CASSTLAGQETQYF
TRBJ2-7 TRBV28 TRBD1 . TGTGCCCTCGGGGGGACAGGGGTTCCCTACGAGCAGTACTTC CALGGTGVPYEQYF
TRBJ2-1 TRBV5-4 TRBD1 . TGTGCCAGCAGCCCGGGACAGGGGATATACAATGAGCAGTTCTTC CASSPGQGIYNEQFF